These T cell receptor beta chains were read from a single sample in a study of CD8 T cells in ankylosing spondylitis. TCRdb re-analysed the 5' RACE reads in MiXCR, keeping a single row per CDR3 protein. The sample holds about 250,000 distinct CDR3 sequences, roughly 8.2% seen once. Sequencing was done on a sample of blood, either unsorted or a sorted T cell fraction (not recorded which). The receptors were gathered from a female donor with ankylosing spondylitis or in good health (not recorded which). CDR3s include the opening cysteine and the closing phenylalanine or tryptophan. The order of the fields is D gene, clone size, V gene, J gene, CDR3 DNA, CDR3 protein. The D gene is left open where the match is weak. Expanded clones are given a class, and other clones once, few, many or no size at all.

d_gene: .; abundance: .; v_gene: TRBV20-1; j_gene: TRBJ1-1; CDR3nt: TGCAGTGCTCCCAGGTTGGACGCCAACACTGAAGCTTTCTTT; CDR3aa: CSAPRLDANTEAFF
d_gene: .; abundance: many; v_gene: TRBV20-1; j_gene: TRBJ2-1; CDR3nt: TGCAGTGCTAGTCCCCATTTATTAGGGGGAGGGCCAGGGGGCGAGCAGTTCTTC; CDR3aa: CSASPHLLGGGPGGEQFF
d_gene: TRBD2; abundance: few; v_gene: TRBV5-7; j_gene: TRBJ2-7; CDR3nt: TGTGCCAGCAGCGCGGGGGCGGCGGGAGGGCCCCACGAGCAGTACTTC; CDR3aa: CASSAGAAGGPHEQYF
d_gene: .; abundance: many; v_gene: TRBV6-2/TRBV6-3; j_gene: TRBJ1-1; CDR3nt: TGTGCCAGCAGTTACCTAAGGGTCACCGACACTGAAGCTTTCTTT; CDR3aa: CASSYLRVTDTEAFF
d_gene: .; abundance: few; v_gene: TRBV2; j_gene: TRBJ2-5; CDR3nt: TGTGCCAGCAGTGAAGGCAGGGTCGGGGAGACCCAGTACTTC; CDR3aa: CASSEGRVGETQYF
d_gene: .; abundance: .; v_gene: TRBV15; j_gene: TRBJ1-1; CDR3nt: TGTGCCACCAGCCCCCGAAGGGATTACACTGAAGCTTTCTTT; CDR3aa: CATSPRRDYTEAFF
d_gene: .; abundance: many; v_gene: TRBV7-2; j_gene: TRBJ1-3; CDR3nt: TGTGCCAGCAGCTTTACTGGGGGCACCATATATTTT; CDR3aa: CASSFTGGTIYF
d_gene: .; abundance: many; v_gene: TRBV7-8; j_gene: TRBJ1-6; CDR3nt: TGTGCCAGCAGCCCAGAGGGTCCGGCCGTCAATTCACCCCTCCACTTT; CDR3aa: CASSPEGPAVNSPLHF
d_gene: .; abundance: few; v_gene: TRBV11-2; j_gene: TRBJ1-1; CDR3nt: TGTGCCAGCAGCCCTCTTGACGTACAGAGGAACACTGAAGCTTTCTTT; CDR3aa: CASSPLDVQRNTEAFF
d_gene: .; abundance: many; v_gene: TRBV28; j_gene: TRBJ2-5; CDR3nt: TGTGCCAGCAGTTCCCCCTCCCCAGGGTTGAAAGAGACCCAGTACTTC; CDR3aa: CASSSPSPGLKETQYF
d_gene: .; abundance: many; v_gene: TRBV9; j_gene: TRBJ1-2; CDR3nt: TGTGCCAGCAGGGGATTGGGTGGCTACACCTTC; CDR3aa: CASRGLGGYTF
d_gene: TRBD1; abundance: few; v_gene: TRBV20-1; j_gene: TRBJ1-5; CDR3nt: TGCAGTGCTAGGGCTCGGAAGGGACAGGGGGAGAATCAGCCCCAGCATTTT; CDR3aa: CSARARKGQGENQPQHF
d_gene: .; abundance: many; v_gene: TRBV2; j_gene: TRBJ2-5; CDR3nt: TGTGCCAGCAGTGTTGCCCGACAAGAGACCCAGTACTTC; CDR3aa: CASSVARQETQYF
d_gene: .; abundance: many; v_gene: TRBV25-1; j_gene: TRBJ2-5; CDR3nt: TGTGCCAGCAGGGAGACGTTACAAGAGACCCAGTACTTC; CDR3aa: CASRETLQETQYF
d_gene: TRBD2; abundance: many; v_gene: TRBV4-3; j_gene: TRBJ2-1; CDR3nt: TGCGCCAGCAGCCCAGGCTCCGGGACTAGCGGGAAAGGTGAGCAGTTCTTC; CDR3aa: CASSPGSGTSGKGEQFF
d_gene: TRBD1; abundance: many; v_gene: TRBV2; j_gene: TRBJ2-3; CDR3nt: TGTGCCAGCAGTGAAGCCACAGGGGTGGGAGATACGCAGTATTTT; CDR3aa: CASSEATGVGDTQYF
d_gene: .; abundance: many; v_gene: TRBV20-1; j_gene: TRBJ2-4; CDR3nt: TGCAGTGCCACGTTGTTGATTCTGGAAAACATTCAGTACTTC; CDR3aa: CSATLLILENIQYF
d_gene: TRBD2; abundance: many; v_gene: TRBV9; j_gene: TRBJ2-3; CDR3nt: TGTGCCAGCAGCGTCTCGACTAGCGGGATGAGCACAGATACGCAGTATTTT; CDR3aa: CASSVSTSGMSTDTQYF
d_gene: .; abundance: many; v_gene: TRBV6-5; j_gene: TRBJ2-2; CDR3nt: TGTGCCAGCAGTTACCGGGCCCCCGGGGAGCTGTTTTTT; CDR3aa: CASSYRAPGELFF
d_gene: TRBD1; abundance: many; v_gene: TRBV29-1; j_gene: TRBJ2-1; CDR3nt: TGCAGCGTCCATGCCCGGGACAGGGGGGATGAGCAGTTCTTC; CDR3aa: CSVHARDRGDEQFF
d_gene: TRBD2; abundance: once; v_gene: TRBV29-1; j_gene: TRBJ2-3; CDR3nt: TGCAGCGTTACTACTAGCGGCGGATCAGATACGCAGTATTTT; CDR3aa: CSVTTSGGSDTQYF
d_gene: .; abundance: many; v_gene: TRBV7-2; j_gene: TRBJ1-4; CDR3nt: TGTGCCAGCGGGACACTAGAAAAACTGTTTTTT; CDR3aa: CASGTLEKLFF
d_gene: .; abundance: few; v_gene: TRBV7-1; j_gene: TRBJ1-6; CDR3nt: TGTGCCAGCAGCTCCTCGCGGGTAGGCTTGAATTCACCCCCCCACTTT; CDR3aa: CASSSSRVGLNSPPHF
d_gene: .; abundance: many; v_gene: TRBV5-1; j_gene: TRBJ2-3; CDR3nt: TGCGCCAGCAGCTCATCTAGCAACCCTAGCACAGATACGCAGTATTTT; CDR3aa: CASSSSSNPSTDTQYF
d_gene: .; abundance: .; v_gene: TRBV18; j_gene: TRBJ2-5; CDR3nt: TGTGCCAGCTCACCCGCAGCTCAAGAGACCCAGTACTTC; CDR3aa: CASSPAAQETQYF
d_gene: TRBD1; abundance: few; v_gene: TRBV5-1; j_gene: TRBJ1-1; CDR3nt: TGCGCCAGCAGCTTGGCCGACAGGGAATGGGGTGAAGCTTTCTTT; CDR3aa: CASSLADREWGEAFF
d_gene: .; abundance: many; v_gene: TRBV7-2; j_gene: TRBJ2-7; CDR3nt: TGTGCCAGCAGGGGATTACGTGGCGGGGATTACGAGCAGTACTTC; CDR3aa: CASRGLRGGDYEQYF
d_gene: .; abundance: many; v_gene: TRBV12-3/TRBV12-4; j_gene: TRBJ2-7; CDR3nt: TGTGCCAGCAGTTTCTTTATCAACGTGGACTACGAAGGGCAGTACTTC; CDR3aa: CASSFFINVDYEGQYF
d_gene: .; abundance: many; v_gene: TRBV3-1; j_gene: TRBJ1-1; CDR3nt: TGTGCCAGCAGCCAAGGGGTCTGGGAACCGAACACTGAAGCTTTCTTT; CDR3aa: CASSQGVWEPNTEAFF
d_gene: .; abundance: many; v_gene: TRBV7-6; j_gene: TRBJ2-3; CDR3nt: TGTGCCAGCAGCCCCTCTGGCCATACGCAGTATTTT; CDR3aa: CASSPSGHTQYF
d_gene: TRBD1; abundance: many; v_gene: TRBV6-4; j_gene: TRBJ1-2; CDR3nt: TGTGCCAGCAGTCCGGGACAGGGGTACTATGGCTACACCTTC; CDR3aa: CASSPGQGYYGYTF
d_gene: .; abundance: few; v_gene: TRBV7-3; j_gene: TRBJ2-1; CDR3nt: TGTGCCAGCAGCTCAACAAGGGACGACGAGCAGTTCTTC; CDR3aa: CASSSTRDDEQFF
d_gene: .; abundance: many; v_gene: TRBV29-1; j_gene: TRBJ2-1; CDR3nt: TGCAGCGTTGTGGCCAGGGCAGAGAATGAGCAGTTCTTC; CDR3aa: CSVVARAENEQFF
d_gene: TRBD2; abundance: many; v_gene: TRBV24-1; j_gene: TRBJ2-1; CDR3nt: TGTGCCACCAGTGACGGACTAGCGGGAGGAGATGAGCAGTTCTTC; CDR3aa: CATSDGLAGGDEQFF
d_gene: .; abundance: many; v_gene: TRBV5-1; j_gene: TRBJ2-1; CDR3nt: TGCGCCAGCAGCTACGGGGGCCACAATGAGCAGTTCTTC; CDR3aa: CASSYGGHNEQFF
d_gene: .; abundance: many; v_gene: TRBV19; j_gene: TRBJ1-2; CDR3nt: TGTGCCACCAGGGGCAGCTATGGCTACACCTTC; CDR3aa: CATRGSYGYTF
d_gene: .; abundance: .; v_gene: TRBV4-3; j_gene: TRBJ1-1; CDR3nt: TGCGCCAGCAGCCAAGATTTCCTGGACACTGAAGCTTTCTTT; CDR3aa: CASSQDFLDTEAFF
d_gene: TRBD2; abundance: many; v_gene: TRBV10-2; j_gene: TRBJ2-3; CDR3nt: TGCGCCAGCCGGACTAGCGGGAGCGGAGGAGATACGCAGTATTTT; CDR3aa: CASRTSGSGGDTQYF
d_gene: .; abundance: many; v_gene: TRBV7-2; j_gene: TRBJ2-5; CDR3nt: TGTGCCAGCAGCTTTGTACGGAACCAAGAGACCCAGTACTTC; CDR3aa: CASSFVRNQETQYF
d_gene: .; abundance: .; v_gene: TRBV5-5; j_gene: TRBJ1-3; CDR3nt: TGTGCCAGCAGCCCTGGCGGGGGGCCTGGAAACACCATATATTTT; CDR3aa: CASSPGGGPGNTIYF
d_gene: .; abundance: .; v_gene: TRBV5-1; j_gene: TRBJ2-7; CDR3nt: TGCGCCAGCAGCTTCGACGGAGCCGAGCAGTACTTC; CDR3aa: CASSFDGAEQYF